The clone carrying this T cell receptor beta chain was detected many times. Its antigen is still unknown. This sample was taken from a study of T cell repertoires in cytomegalovirus infection. For the study at large: Used in the study were CMV epitopes, some recently identified and HLA-C-restricted, others well-studied and HLA-B-restricted. A matching HLA type, together with CMV infection, was signaled by public TCR beta signatures.

Via MiXCR, TCRdb re-called the reads, giving one row per CDR3 protein. The sample lists a few hundred thousand distinct CDR3 sequences, 25% occurring once. In germline, CDR1 is SGHTA, CDR2 FQGNSA. CDR3 size: 16 residues. V dropped 1 base and J dropped 4 bases, with 16 bases sitting between them. Study conclusions and caveats: CMV carriers having the relevant HLA were flagged by cumulative public TCR beta family frequency. The ex vivo response was dominated by HLA-C-restricted CMV-specific TCR beta clonotypes.

Sequences were derived from cultured PBMCs, sampled from culture after CMV antigen stimulation. The sequence derives from a human donor in good health (CMV status not recorded). Some clones in this sample may be carry-over from other donors' samples. The V and J genes are TRBV7-2 and TRBJ2-5; D possibly matches TRBD1 or TRBD2 (5 bases each). DNA of the CDR3: TGTGCCAGCAGCTTAGGGAGCGGCCTTAGGGGAGAGACCCAGTACTTC. Translating it yields CASSLGSGLRGETQYF.